The following is a TCR beta chain sequence with its context. Under the authors' procedure: Scientists estimated how many nucleated cells there were by amplifying reference gene primers. Profiled with immunoSEQ multiplex PCR; TCRdb holds only in-frame clones, not every one. The V and J calls and clone size are taken from that table; D and trimming were inferred from the DNA. This table holds about 69,000 clones, more than 70% found once. This sample was included in a study of blood T cell repertoires in COVID-19. Across the study: The United States, Italy and Spain were the sources of the acute and convalescent COVID-19 samples. Sources were T cells, B-cell-depleted T cells, or PBMCs; the material itself was cDNA or gDNA.

Germline V lookup: CDR1 MNHEY, CDR2 SVGAGI. V was clipped by 6 bases and J by 3 bases; unmatched bases: 3. The CDR3 length is 13 residues. The chain uses TRBV6-5 and TRBJ1-1; the match to TRBD1 covers 8 bases. This TCR came from a human donor in a cohort sampled during active COVID-19. The sequenced sample consisted of peripheral blood. CDR3 in amino acids: CASSPQGDTEAFF. Written as DNA, the CDR3 is TGTGCCAGCAGCCCACAGGGGGACACTGAAGCTTTCTTT.